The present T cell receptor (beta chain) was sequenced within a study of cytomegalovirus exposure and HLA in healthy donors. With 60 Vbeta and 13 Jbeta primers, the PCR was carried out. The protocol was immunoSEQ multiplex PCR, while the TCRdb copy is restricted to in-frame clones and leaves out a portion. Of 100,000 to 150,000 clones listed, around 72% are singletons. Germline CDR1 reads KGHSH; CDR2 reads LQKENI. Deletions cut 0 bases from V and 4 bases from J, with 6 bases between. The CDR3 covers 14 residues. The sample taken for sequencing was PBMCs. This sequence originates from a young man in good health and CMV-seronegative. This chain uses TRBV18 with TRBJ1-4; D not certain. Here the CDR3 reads CASSPPGSNEKLFF. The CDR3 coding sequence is TGTGCCAGCTCACCACCGGGCAGTAATGAAAAACTGTTTTTT. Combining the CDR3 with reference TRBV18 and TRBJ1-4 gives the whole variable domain NAGVMQNPRHLVRRRGQEARLRCSPMKGHSHVYWYRQLPEEGLKFMVYLQKENIIDESGMPKERFSAEFPKEGPSILRIQQVVRGDSAAYFCASSPPGSNEKLFFGSGTQLSVL.